One sample yielded the 9 T cell receptor beta chains listed below, sequenced in a study of Tregs in tolerant kidney transplant recipients. Profiled with immunoSEQ multiplex PCR; TCRdb holds only in-frame clones, not every one. The data show about 240,000 clones, 65% to 85% seen once. The specimen sequenced was CD4+ T cells from blood. These TCRs come from a human donor in good health.

The chain employs TRBV7-9 and TRBJ2-7; 7 bases are shared with TRBD1. Per germline, CDR1 SEHNR and CDR2 FQNEAQ (reference sequence). The trim removed 4 bases at V and 3 bases at J, leaving 9 bases unmatched. The CDR3 spans 15 residues. The CDR3 is CASSYGQDTYYEQYF. The CDR3 DNA reads TGTGCCAGCAGCTACGGACAGGACACTTACTACGAGCAGTACTTC.

Here the CDR3 DNA reads TGTGCCAGCAGCAAAGTCGAAGGGCTCGGCTACACCTTC. It yields the protein CASSKVEGLGYTF. This chain connects TRBV21-1 to TRBJ1-2. TRBV21-1 is annotated as a pseudogene. This CDR3 is built from 13 residues.

The chain joins TRBV2 to TRBJ2-7; no firm D call. Trimming pared 2 bases from V and 3 bases from J, leaving 5 bases between. Per germline, CDR1 SNHLY and CDR2 FYNNEI. The CDR3 length is 12 residues. CDR3 in amino acids: CASSELIYEQYF. As DNA, the CDR3 is TGTGCCAGCAGTGAACTGATCTACGAGCAGTACTTC. The full variable domain, completed using reference TRBV2 and TRBJ2-7, is EPEVTQTPSHQVTQMGQEVILRCVPISNHLYFYWYRQILGQKVEFLVSFYNNEISEKSEIFDDQFSVERPDGSNFTLKIRSTKLEDSAMYFCASSELIYEQYFGPGTRLTVT.

The rearrangement joins TRBV2 to TRBJ1-6; D call uncertain. The germline V gene has CDR1 SNHLY and CDR2 FYNNEI. There are 14 residues in the CDR3. Trimming took off 6 bases at V and 2 bases at J, with 8 bases between the two ends. The CDR3 coding sequence is TGTGCCAGCAGCCTTTCTACCTATAATTCACCCCTCCACTTT. Translation gives CASSLSTYNSPLHF. Variable domain in full (rest from reference TRBV2 and TRBJ1-6): EPEVTQTPSHQVTQMGQEVILRCVPISNHLYFYWYRQILGQKVEFLVSFYNNEISEKSEIFDDQFSVERPDGSNFTLKIRSTKLEDSAMYFCASSLSTYNSPLHFGNGTRLTVT.

J is TRBJ1-5 and V is TRBV9; D call uncertain. V lost 4 bases to trimming and J lost 3 bases, with 11 bases between them. Per the germline V gene, CDR1 is SGDLS and CDR2 is YYNGEE. This CDR3 has 14 residues. The chain's CDR3 is CASSPLGFNQPQHF. In DNA, the CDR3 is TGTGCCAGCAGCCCCCTCGGATTCAATCAGCCCCAGCATTTT.

The genes are TRBV5-1 and TRBJ2-3, with 9 bases identical to TRBD2. V was clipped by 3 bases and J by 6 bases; unmatched bases: 11. CDR1 is SGHRS, CDR2 YFSETQ, per germline. The CDR3 loop spans 16 amino acids. Written as DNA, the CDR3 is TGCGCCAGCAGCTCCCTACTGGCGGGGGGGTCGGATACGCAGTATTTT. Amino acid sequence: CASSSLLAGGSDTQYF.

The chain links TRBV6-1 to TRBJ2-7, with D uncertain. The CDR3 consists of 16 residues. Deletions cut 2 bases from V and 1 base from J, with 15 bases between. Germline values: CDR1 MNHNS, CDR2 SASEGT. CDR3 loop: CASSEQSPGRSYEQYF. CDR3 coding DNA: TGTGCCAGCAGTGAACAGAGTCCCGGCAGATCCTACGAGCAGTACTTC.

Notes on this clone: This sample includes further DNA sequences coding for the same CDR3. The chain recombines TRBV4-1 with TRBJ2-3; D gene uncertain. The germline CDR1 and CDR2 sequences are MGHRA and YSYEKL. With 1 base removed from V and 0 bases from J, the gap between germline ends came to 8 bases. This CDR3 is 15 amino acids long. The CDR3 spells CASSQVGASTDTQYF. CDR3 DNA: TGCGCCAGCAGCCAAGTCGGAGCGAGCACAGATACGCAGTATTTT.

This rearrangement joins TRBV5-5 to TRBJ2-1; 12 bases are shared with TRBD2. This CDR3 is 17 amino acids long. The V gene's germline CDR1 is SGHKS and CDR2 YYEKEE (reference sequence). Germline trimming cut 2 bases from V and 1 base from J; bases unmatched to any gene: 4. In DNA, the CDR3 is TGTGCCAGCAGCTTTAGACTAGCGGGAGTGTCCTACAATGAGCAGTTCTTC. Protein product: CASSFRLAGVSYNEQFF.